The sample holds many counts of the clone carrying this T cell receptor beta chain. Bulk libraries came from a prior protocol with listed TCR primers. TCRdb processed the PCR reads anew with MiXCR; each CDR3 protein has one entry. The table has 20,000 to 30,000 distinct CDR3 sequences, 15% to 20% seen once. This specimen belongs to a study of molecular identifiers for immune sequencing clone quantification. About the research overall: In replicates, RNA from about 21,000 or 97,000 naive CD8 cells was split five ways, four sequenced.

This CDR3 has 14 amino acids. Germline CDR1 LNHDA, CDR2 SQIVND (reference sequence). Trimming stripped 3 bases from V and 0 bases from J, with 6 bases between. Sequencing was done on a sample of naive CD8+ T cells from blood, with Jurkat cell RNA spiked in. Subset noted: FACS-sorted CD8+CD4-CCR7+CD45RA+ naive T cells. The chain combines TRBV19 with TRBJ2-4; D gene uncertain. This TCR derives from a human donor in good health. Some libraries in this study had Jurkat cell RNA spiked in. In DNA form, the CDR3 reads TGTGCCAGTAGTATTGGGGAAGCCAAAAACATTCAGTACTTC. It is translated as CASSIGEAKNIQYF.